Given below is one T cell receptor beta chain in context. Its target is not known. The donors were members of the validation cohort, which comprised 120 subjects and was separate from the first cohort of 666 subjects. These data are taken from a study of cytomegalovirus exposure and HLA in healthy donors. Study at large: The same platform used for the 650 to 700 first-cohort repertoires was also used for the 90 to 150 validation repertoires, as a later analysis reported.

Study results and limitations: Rare TCR sequences predominated, though certain public TCRs were found in many donors. Cytomegalovirus association was assigned to approximately 160 TCR beta chains.

V dropped 0 bases and J dropped 4 bases, with 12 bases sitting between them. The CDR3 sequence is 15 residues long. The V gene's germline CDR1 is MGHRA and CDR2 YSYEKL. Assay: immunoSEQ multiplex PCR; the TCRdb copy retains only in-frame clones and omits some. This table holds some 130,000 clones, just under 85% found once. The sequencing input was PBMCs. The genes are TRBV4-1 and TRBJ1-2; D remains unclear. The TCR originated in a man aged 25-45 years in good health and CMV-seropositive. CDR3 DNA: TGCGCCAGCAGCCAAGAACCCCAAAGTAGCTATGGCTACACCTTC. This sequence encodes CASSQEPQSSYGYTF.